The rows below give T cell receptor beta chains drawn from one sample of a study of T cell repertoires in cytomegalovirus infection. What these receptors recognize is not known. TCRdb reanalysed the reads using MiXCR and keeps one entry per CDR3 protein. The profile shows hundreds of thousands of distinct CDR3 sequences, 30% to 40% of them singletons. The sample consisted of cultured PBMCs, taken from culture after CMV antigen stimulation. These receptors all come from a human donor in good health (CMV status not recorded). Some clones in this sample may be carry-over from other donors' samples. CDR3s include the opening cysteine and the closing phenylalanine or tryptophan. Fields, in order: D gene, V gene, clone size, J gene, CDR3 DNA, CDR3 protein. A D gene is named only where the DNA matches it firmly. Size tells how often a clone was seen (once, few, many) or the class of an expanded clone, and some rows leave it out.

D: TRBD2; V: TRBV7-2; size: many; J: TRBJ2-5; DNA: TGTGCCAGCAGCTTAGAGCGGGGAACTAGCGGGGGGTCGTTAGAGACCCAGTACTTC; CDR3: CASSLERGTSGGSLETQYF
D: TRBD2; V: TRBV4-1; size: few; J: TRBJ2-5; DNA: TGCGCCAGCAGCCAGGGACTAGCGGGGAATCCGACGCAAGAGACCCAGTACTTC; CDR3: CASSQGLAGNPTQETQYF
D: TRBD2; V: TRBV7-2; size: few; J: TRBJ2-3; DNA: TGTGCCAGCAGCTCAATAGCGGGGGTGCGGGCTACGCAGTATTTT; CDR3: CASSSIAGVRATQYF
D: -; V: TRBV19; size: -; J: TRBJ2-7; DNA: TGTGCCAGTAGTATTTTGGAGGGGGACTACGAGCAGTACTTC; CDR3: CASSILEGDYEQYF
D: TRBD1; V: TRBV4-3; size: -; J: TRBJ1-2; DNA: TGCGCCAGCAGCCAAGAAATATTGGGACAGGATAATGGCTACACCTTC; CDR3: CASSQEILGQDNGYTF
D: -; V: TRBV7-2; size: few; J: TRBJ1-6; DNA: TGTGCCAGCAGACTAGGGGGGGCGGGGAATTCACCCCTCCACTTT; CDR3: CASRLGGAGNSPLHF
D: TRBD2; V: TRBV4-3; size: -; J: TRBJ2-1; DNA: TGCGCCAGCAGCCAAGCTAGCGGGAGAGCGGTTGAGCAGTTCTTC; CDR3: CASSQASGRAVEQFF
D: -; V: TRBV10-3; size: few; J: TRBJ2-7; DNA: TGTGCCATCAGTCGAGACCCCCTCGGCTACGAGCAGTACTTC; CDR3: CAISRDPLGYEQYF
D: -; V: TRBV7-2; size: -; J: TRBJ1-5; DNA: TGTGCCAGCAGCTTAGAGGGGCCCCAGCATTTT; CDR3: CASSLEGPQHF
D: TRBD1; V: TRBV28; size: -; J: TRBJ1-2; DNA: TGTGCCAGCAGCTCACCGGGACAGGGGCCCGGCTACACCTTC; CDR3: CASSSPGQGPGYTF